Listed below are T cell receptor beta chains from one sample, sequenced in a study of blood T cell repertoires in COVID-19. The method was immunoSEQ multiplex PCR; TCRdb's version includes in-frame clones alone and lacks a portion of them. The table includes 150,000 to 200,000 clones, roughly 89% detected once. The sequenced material came from peripheral blood. The receptors shown here come from a woman aged 55-69 years who had recovered from COVID-19. Each CDR3 is given without its conserved first and last residue. D genes are given only for firm matches.

v_call d_call cdr3_aa
TRBV29-1 . SVEDQAAPTNEKLF
TRBV29-1 TRBD1 SGGQMNTEAF
TRBV2 . ASIMDTNTEAF
TRBV28 TRBD1 ASSPGTGVNYGYT
TRBV5-8 . ASSLAGDQVWWTEAF
TRBV5-4 TRBD1 ASSSAGSGGEQY
TRBV28 TRBD2 ASRETSGGVIYLETQY
TRBV4-2 TRBD2 ASSQDGTSGYNEQF
TRBV6-5 . ASSYGQYRSNYGYT
TRBV11-2 . ASSLVASYNEQF